One sample yielded the 11 T cell receptor beta chains listed below, sequenced in a study of CD8 T cells in Susac syndrome. RNA in amounts of roughly 0.5 to 1 ug was reverse transcribed with random hexamers. MiXCR, applied by TCRdb to the immunoSEQ multiplex PCR reads, yields one record per CDR3 protein. The data show a few hundred thousand distinct CDR3 sequences, with about 89% seen just once and under 0.2% held by the top ten. Sequencing was carried out using CD8+ T cells from PBMCs. Receptors originate from a human donor with multiple sclerosis.

V is TRBV3-1 and J is TRBJ2-7, with 16 bases identical to TRBD2. CDR1 is LGHDT, CDR2 YNNKEL, per germline (reference sequence). The V segment lost 0 bases and the J segment 4 bases; nucleotides outside the gene matches: 9. The CDR3 contains 19 residues. In nucleotides, the CDR3 is TGTGCCAGCAGCCAAGATCACGGGACTAGCGGGAGGGCCGGGTACGAGCAGTACTTC. Translated, it gives CASSQDHGTSGRAGYEQYF.

This chain uses TRBV7-9 with TRBJ1-3; 10 positions match TRBD1. The CDR3 consists of 18 residues. V was clipped by 5 bases and J by 8 bases; unmatched bases: 18. Germline assignment: CDR1 SEHNR and CDR2 FQNEAQ (reference sequence). The CDR3 nucleotides are TGTGCCAGCAGCGAAGGGACAGGGGAACACCTCTGGATCGACACCATATATTTT. It codes for CASSEGTGEHLWIDTIYF.

The chain joins TRBV7-2 to TRBJ1-5; TRBD1 might be the D (5 bases). The CDR3 loop spans 17 amino acids. The V end was cut by 1 base, the J end by 6 bases, with 19 bases between. CDR1 is SGHTA, CDR2 FQGNSA, per germline. The CDR3 DNA is TGTGCCAGCAGCTTAGTAGGGGCGCAGGTAGACATTCAGCCCCAGCATTTT. Its protein is CASSLVGAQVDIQPQHF.

The chain uses TRBV27 and TRBJ2-5; a possible D gene is TRBD2 (5 bases). CDR3 length equals 11 residues. Germline V gene sequence: CDR1 MNHEY, CDR2 SMNVEV (reference sequence). The V and J ends lost 4 bases and 5 bases respectively, with 5 bases between them. The chain's CDR3 is CASSSGETQYF. As DNA, the CDR3 is TGTGCCAGCAGTTCGGGGGAGACCCAGTACTTC.

Only one count was recorded for this clonotype. The chain combines TRBV6-2 or TRBV6-3 with TRBJ2-7; unclear D gene. CDR3 length: 13 residues. Trimming shortened V by 2 bases and J by 2 bases, and 7 bases separated the two germline ends. Germline V gives CDR1 MNHEY, CDR2 SVGEGT. CDR3 in DNA: TGTGCCAGCAGTTACGGGCCAACCTACGAGCAGTACTTC. It translates to CASSYGPTYEQYF.

The chain uses TRBV20-1 and TRBJ2-4; D not certain. There are 14 residues in the CDR3. Germline values: CDR1 DFQATT, CDR2 SNEGSKA (reference sequence). With 2 bases removed from V and 7 bases from J, the gap between germline ends came to 15 bases. CDR3 region: CSARSTTPMNIQYF. The CDR3 DNA follows: TGCAGTGCTAGATCCACTACCCCAATGAACATTCAGTACTTC.

J is TRBJ2-1 and V is TRBV11-2; D remains ambiguous. Deletions cut 7 bases from V and 8 bases from J, with 12 bases between. The CDR3 is 12 amino acids. Per the germline V gene, CDR1 is SGHAT and CDR2 is FQNNGV. The DNA of the CDR3 is TGTGCCAGCACCCGCGGTAGGGATGAGCAGTTCTTC. Encoded protein: CASTRGRDEQFF.

This chain uses TRBV15 with TRBJ2-3; D not certain. CDR1 LNHNV and CDR2 YYDKDF come from the germline V gene (reference sequence). The CDR3 spans 14 residues. Trimming removed 1 base at V and 1 base at J, with 6 bases between. CDR3 in amino acids: CATSRGWGTDTQYF. CDR3 nucleotide sequence: TGTGCCACCAGCAGAGGGTGGGGCACAGATACGCAGTATTTT.

The chain couples TRBV7-9 to TRBJ2-2; tentatively, D is TRBD1 (5 bases). This CDR3 region has 14 residues. The V gene lost 3 bases and the J gene lost 7 bases, with 12 bases spanning the gap. The V gene's germline CDR1 is SEHNR and CDR2 FQNEAQ (reference sequence). Here the CDR3 reads CASSLSQGIGELFF. The CDR3 DNA reads as TGTGCCAGCAGCTTGAGCCAGGGAATCGGGGAGCTGTTTTTT.

The chain joins TRBV7-3 to TRBJ2-1; unclear D gene. The CDR3 has 11 amino acids. Trimming removed 7 bases from V and 6 bases from J, with 7 bases in between. Per the germline V gene, CDR1 is SGHTA and CDR2 is FQGTGA. CDR3 bases: TGTGCCAGCAAAACGGGCAATGAGCAGTTCTTC. It translates to CASKTGNEQFF. The full variable domain, its missing parts supplied by reference TRBV7-3 and TRBJ2-1, is GAGVSQTPSNKVTEKGKYVELRCDPISGHTALYWYRQSLGQGPEFLIYFQGTGAADDSGLPNDRFFAVRPEGSVSTLKIQRTERGDSAVYLCASKTGNEQFFGPGTRLTVL.

The rearrangement links TRBV5-1 to TRBJ2-5; tentatively, D is TRBD2 (6 bases). V lost 2 bases to trimming and J lost 8 bases, with 13 bases between them. CDR1 SGHRS and CDR2 YFSETQ come from the germline V gene. The CDR3 sequence is 13 residues long. The CDR3 DNA is TGCGCCAGCAGCTTCGGGGGACCAAACACCCAGTACTTC. Its protein product is CASSFGGPNTQYF.